This T cell receptor (beta chain) was documented in a study of identical twins. Germline V gene lookup returns CDR1 SQVTM and CDR2 ANQGSEA. This CDR3 has 14 residues. Trimming took off 8 bases at V and 7 bases at J, with 21 bases between the two ends. TCRdb used MiXCR to reprocess the 5' RACE reads, holding one entry per CDR3 protein. The table records some 690,000 distinct CDR3 sequences, 21% of them present only once. This clonotype was picked up a small number of times. The same specimen was also included in a second study, on T cells expressing NK-cell markers.

The receptor was isolated from a woman aged 18-29 years in good health. The sample taken for sequencing was PBMCs. The chain is built from TRBV29-1 and TRBJ2-1; D uncertain. CDR3 in amino acids: CSSVGLPSPNEQFF. The CDR3 bases are TGCAGCTCTGTGGGCCTCCCTTCCCCAAATGAGCAGTTCTTC.